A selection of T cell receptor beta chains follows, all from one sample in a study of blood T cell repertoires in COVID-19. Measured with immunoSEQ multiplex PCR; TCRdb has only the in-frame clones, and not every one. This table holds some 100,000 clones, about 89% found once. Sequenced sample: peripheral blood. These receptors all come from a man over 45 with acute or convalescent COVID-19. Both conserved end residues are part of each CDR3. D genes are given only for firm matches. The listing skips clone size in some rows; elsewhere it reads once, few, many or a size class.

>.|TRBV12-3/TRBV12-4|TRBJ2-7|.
CASSFGVSYEQYF
TGTGCCAGCAGTTTCGGGGTTTCCTACGAGCAGTACTTC
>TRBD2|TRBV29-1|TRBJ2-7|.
CSVEKRESYEQYF
TGCAGCGTTGAGAAGCGGGAGTCCTACGAGCAGTACTTC
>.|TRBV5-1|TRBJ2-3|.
CASSLGGTPPDTQYF
TGCGCCAGCAGCTTGGGCGGGACCCCGCCAGATACGCAGTATTTT
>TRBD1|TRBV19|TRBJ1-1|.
CASSIIWQGASMNTEAFF
TGTGCCAGTAGTATTATATGGCAGGGGGCGTCCATGAACACTGAAGCTTTCTTT
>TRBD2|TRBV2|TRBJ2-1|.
CASMGLAGNNEQFF
TGTGCCAGCATGGGGCTAGCGGGGAACAATGAGCAGTTCTTC
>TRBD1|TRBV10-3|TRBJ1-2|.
CAISGTGTDGYTF
TGTGCCATCAGCGGGACAGGGACGGATGGCTACACCTTC
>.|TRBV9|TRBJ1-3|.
CASSVDLYHGADSGNTIYF
TGTGCCAGCAGCGTAGACCTATATCATGGGGCGGACTCTGGAAACACCATATATTTT
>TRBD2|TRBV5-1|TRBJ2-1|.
CASSLVLAENNEQFF
TGCGCCAGCAGCTTGGTTCTAGCGGAAAACAATGAGCAGTTCTTC
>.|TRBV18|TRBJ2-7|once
CASSPWLSEGREQYF
TGTGCCAGCTCACCATGGCTATCTGAGGGCCGCGAGCAGTACTTC
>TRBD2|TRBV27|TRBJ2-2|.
CASSLGGPSGGSGELFF
TGTGCCAGCAGTTTGGGTGGGCCTAGCGGCGGGTCCGGGGAGCTGTTTTTT
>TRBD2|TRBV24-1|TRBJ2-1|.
CATSRGLAVSYNEQFF
TGTGCCACCAGCCGGGGACTAGCGGTATCCTACAATGAGCAGTTCTTC
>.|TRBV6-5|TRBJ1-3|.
CASSSEWGQRNTIYF
TGTGCCAGCAGCTCCGAATGGGGGCAAAGAAACACCATATATTTT
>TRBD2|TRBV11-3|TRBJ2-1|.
CASSQAGASYNEQFF
TGTGCCAGCAGCCAAGCGGGGGCTAGCTACAATGAGCAGTTCTTC
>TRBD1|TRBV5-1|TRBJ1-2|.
CASSLGGTGEVFYTF
TGCGCCAGCAGCTTAGGAGGGACAGGGGAGGTTTTCTACACCTTC
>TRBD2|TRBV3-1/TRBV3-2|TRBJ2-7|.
CASSQVASGSYEQYF
TGTGCCAGCAGCCAAGTGGCTAGCGGGAGCTACGAGCAGTACTTC
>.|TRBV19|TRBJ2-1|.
CASNPGHLLYNEQFF
TGTGCCAGTAACCCGGGACATCTTCTCTACAATGAGCAGTTCTTC
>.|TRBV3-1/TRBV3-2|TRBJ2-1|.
CASSQLAIGSYNEQFF
TGTGCCAGCAGCCAGTTGGCAATCGGGTCCTACAATGAGCAGTTCTTC
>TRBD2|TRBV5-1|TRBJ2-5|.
CASSPRLASETQYF
TGCGCCAGCAGCCCAAGACTAGCGTCGGAGACCCAGTACTTC
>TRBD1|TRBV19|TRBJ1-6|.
CASSTRQGTSYNSPLHF
TGTGCCAGTAGTACGAGACAGGGAACCTCCTATAATTCACCCCTCCACTTT
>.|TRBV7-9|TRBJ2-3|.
CASSLKRVSTDTQYF
TGTGCCAGCAGCCTAAAGAGAGTTAGCACAGATACGCAGTATTTT
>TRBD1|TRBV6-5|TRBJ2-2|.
CASRVTGTNTGELFF
TGTGCCAGCAGAGTGACAGGGACCAACACCGGGGAGCTGTTTTTT
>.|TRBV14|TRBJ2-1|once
CASSPWGGPEQFF
TGTGCCAGCAGTCCCTGGGGCGGACCTGAGCAGTTCTTC
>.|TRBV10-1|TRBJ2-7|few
CASSGTLQGRGLAEQYF
TGCGCCAGCAGTGGGACCCTCCAGGGAAGGGGGTTAGCGGAGCAGTACTTC
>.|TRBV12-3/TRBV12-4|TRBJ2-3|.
CASSLRSQGTQYF
TGTGCCAGCAGTTTAAGGAGCCAAGGTACGCAGTATTTT
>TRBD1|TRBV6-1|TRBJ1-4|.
CASSEAGRQGDKKLFF
TGTGCCAGCAGTGAAGCGGGAAGACAGGGAGATAAAAAACTGTTTTTT
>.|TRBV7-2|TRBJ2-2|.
CASSPEGGSNTGELFF
TGTGCCAGCAGCCCTGAGGGGGGGTCGAACACCGGGGAGCTGTTTTTT
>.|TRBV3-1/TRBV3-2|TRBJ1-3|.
CASRLGASGNTIYF
TGTGCCAGCAGGCTAGGGGCTTCTGGAAACACCATATATTTT
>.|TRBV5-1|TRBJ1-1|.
CASSLGRDAPNEAFF
TGCGCCAGCAGCTTAGGGAGGGACGCCCCAAATGAAGCTTTCTTT
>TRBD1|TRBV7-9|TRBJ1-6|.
CASSSPGQRINSPLHF
TGTGCCAGCAGCTCTCCGGGACAGAGAATTAATTCACCCCTCCACTTT
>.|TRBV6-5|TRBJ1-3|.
CASSYGAGNGNTIYF
TGTGCCAGCAGTTACGGGGCAGGGAATGGAAACACCATATATTTT
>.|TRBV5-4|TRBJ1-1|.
CASSLGGGSTEAFF
TGTGCCAGCAGCTTGGGGGGCGGGAGCACTGAAGCTTTCTTT
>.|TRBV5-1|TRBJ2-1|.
CASSPKAGPSSYNEQFF
TGCGCCAGCAGTCCAAAGGCAGGGCCGAGCTCCTACAATGAGCAGTTCTTC
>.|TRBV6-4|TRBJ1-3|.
CASSDSLDKDIGSGNTIYF
TGTGCCAGCAGTGACTCCCTTGACAAAGACATAGGCTCTGGAAACACCATATATTTT
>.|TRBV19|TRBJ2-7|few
CASSYGTLLSYEQYF
TGTGCCAGTAGTTACGGGACTCTACTCTCCTACGAGCAGTACTTC
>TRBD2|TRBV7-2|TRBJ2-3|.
CASSFYGFSGRASDTQYF
TGTGCCAGCAGTTTCTACGGATTTAGCGGGAGGGCCTCAGATACGCAGTATTTT
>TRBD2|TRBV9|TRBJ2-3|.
CASSLTSGRAGTDTQYF
TGTGCCAGCAGCCTCACTAGCGGGAGGGCCGGCACAGATACGCAGTATTTT
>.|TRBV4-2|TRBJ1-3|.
CASSQDLRGAGNTIYF
TGTGCCAGCAGCCAAGATCTAAGGGGAGCGGGGAACACCATATATTTT
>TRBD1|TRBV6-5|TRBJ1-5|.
CASSPGTGPLQPQHF
TGTGCCAGCAGTCCCGGGACAGGGCCTCTCCAGCCCCAGCATTTT
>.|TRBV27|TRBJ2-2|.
CASSLIQGHGELFF
TGTGCCAGCAGTCTAATACAGGGACACGGGGAGCTGTTTTTT
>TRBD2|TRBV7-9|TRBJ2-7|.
CASSLGGGAPYEQYF
TGTGCCAGCAGCTTAGGGGGAGGGGCTCCCTACGAGCAGTACTTC
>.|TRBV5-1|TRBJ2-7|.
CASSLGDTTSYEQYF
TGCGCCAGCAGCTTGGGAGACACGACCTCCTACGAGCAGTACTTC
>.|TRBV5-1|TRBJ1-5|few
CASSLSGDSNQPQHF
TGCGCCAGCAGCTTGAGCGGGGATAGCAATCAGCCCCAGCATTTT
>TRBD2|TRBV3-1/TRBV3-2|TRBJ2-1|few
CASSPAPRTSGGNNEQFF
TGTGCCAGCAGCCCGGCTCCCCGAACCAGCGGGGGGAACAATGAGCAGTTCTTC
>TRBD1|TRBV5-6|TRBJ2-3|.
CASSIGQDTDTQYF
TGTGCCAGCAGCATCGGACAGGACACAGATACGCAGTATTTT
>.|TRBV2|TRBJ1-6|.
CASSGDNSYNSPLHF
TGTGCCAGCAGTGGGGACAACTCCTATAATTCACCCCTCCACTTT
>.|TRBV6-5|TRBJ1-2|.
CASSYSSQNYGYTF
TGTGCCAGCAGTTACTCGTCGCAGAACTATGGCTACACCTTC
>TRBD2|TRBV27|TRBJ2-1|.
CASSLSTSGRPRNEQFF
TGTGCCAGCAGTTTATCGACTAGCGGGAGGCCGAGGAATGAGCAGTTCTTC
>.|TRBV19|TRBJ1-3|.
CASKDRRSSGNTIYF
TGTGCCAGCAAAGACAGGCGCAGCTCTGGAAACACCATATATTTT
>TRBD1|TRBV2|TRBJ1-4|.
CASRVTGGNEKLFF
TGTGCCAGCAGGGTGACAGGGGGGAATGAAAAACTGTTTTTT
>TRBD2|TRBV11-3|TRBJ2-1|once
CASSPSGRANEQFF
TGTGCCAGCAGCCCGAGCGGGAGGGCCAATGAGCAGTTCTTC
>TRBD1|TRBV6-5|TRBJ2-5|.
CASSRDRGQETQYF
TGTGCCAGCAGTCGGGACAGGGGTCAAGAGACCCAGTACTTC
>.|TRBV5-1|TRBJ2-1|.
CASSLKGDEQFF
TGCGCCAGCAGCTTGAAAGGGGATGAGCAGTTCTTC
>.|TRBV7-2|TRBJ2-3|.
CASSLYGLSDTQYF
TGTGCCAGCAGCTTATATGGGCTTTCGGATACGCAGTATTTT
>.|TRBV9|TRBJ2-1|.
CASSVDGAVYNEQFF
TGTGCCAGCAGCGTAGACGGAGCGGTCTACAATGAGCAGTTCTTC
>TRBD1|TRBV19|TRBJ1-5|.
CASSLRDRGLLPQHF
TGTGCCAGTAGCCTCCGGGACAGGGGGCTGCTGCCCCAGCATTTT
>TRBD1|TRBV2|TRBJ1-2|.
CASSRQGGKDGYTF
TGTGCCAGCAGCCGACAGGGTGGAAAGGATGGCTACACCTTC
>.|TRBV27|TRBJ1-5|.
CASSFSRTNQPQHF
TGTGCCAGCAGTTTCTCCAGGACTAATCAGCCCCAGCATTTT